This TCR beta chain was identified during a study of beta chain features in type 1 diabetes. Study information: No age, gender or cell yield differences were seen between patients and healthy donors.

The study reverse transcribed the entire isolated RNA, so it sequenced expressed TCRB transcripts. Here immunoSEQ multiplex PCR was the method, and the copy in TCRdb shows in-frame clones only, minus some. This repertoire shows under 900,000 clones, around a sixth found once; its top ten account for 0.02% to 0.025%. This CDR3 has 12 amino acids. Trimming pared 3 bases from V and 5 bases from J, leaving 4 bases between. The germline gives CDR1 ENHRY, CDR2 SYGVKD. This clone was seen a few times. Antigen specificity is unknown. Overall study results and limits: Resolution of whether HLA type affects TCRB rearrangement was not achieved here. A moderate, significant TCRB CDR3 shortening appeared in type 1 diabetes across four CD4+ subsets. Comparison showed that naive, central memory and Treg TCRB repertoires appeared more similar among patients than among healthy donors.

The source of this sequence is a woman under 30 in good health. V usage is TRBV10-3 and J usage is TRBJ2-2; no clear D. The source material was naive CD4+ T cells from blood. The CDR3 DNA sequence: TGTGCCATCAGTGATGGGACCGGGGAGCTGTTTTTT. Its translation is CAISDGTGELFF.